A single sample is the source of the 32 T cell receptor beta chains below, sequenced in a study of shared clonotypes between healthy human individuals. Using immunoSEQ multiplex PCR, the repertoire was profiled, and TCRdb retains in-frame clones only, with some absent. This repertoire shows 1,500,000 or so clones, approximately 97% found once; its top ten account for approximately 1.2%. Sequenced material: naive CD4+ T cells sorted from blood. Subset in this sample: CD45RA+ positively selected. Receptor source: a man aged 25 to 45 in good health.

The chain carries TRBV15 and TRBJ1-4; no definite D call. Germline V gene data show CDR1 as LNHNV and CDR2 as YYDKDF (reference sequence). The CDR3 contains 15 residues. Trimming left V 1 base short and J 5 bases short, with 11 bases between. CDR3 region: CATSRGGSENEKLFF. The CDR3 DNA reads as TGTGCCACCAGCAGAGGCGGCAGCGAAAATGAAAAACTGTTTTTT.

V usage is TRBV10-3 and J usage is TRBJ1-4; TRBD1 matches at 12 bases. Germline CDR1 is ENHRY and CDR2 is SYGVKD. V trimming: 5 bases; J trimming: 8 bases; junction bases outside the gene matches: 15. The CDR3 runs 18 residues. CDR3 in DNA: TGTGCCATCAGTAGGGGACAGGGGGCGCCTTCGGTGGTGGAAAAACTGTTTTTT. Protein product: CAISRGQGAPSVVEKLFF.

V usage is TRBV30 and J usage is TRBJ2-7, with D uncertain. Germline CDR1 and CDR2: GTSNPN and SVGIG (reference sequence). V dropped 0 bases and J dropped 4 bases, with 4 bases sitting between them. This CDR3 has 11 residues. The CDR3 DNA sequence: TGTGCCTGGAGTGTAAATTACGAGCAGTACTTC. Translated, it gives CAWSVNYEQYF.

V and J are TRBV10-3 and TRBJ1-2, with D hard to call. The germline V gene encodes CDR1 ENHRY and CDR2 SYGVKD. This CDR3 spans 12 amino acids. V lost 0 bases and J lost 8, with 7 bases in between. The chain's CDR3 is CAISESIGGYTF. The CDR3 bases are TGTGCCATCAGTGAGTCGATTGGCGGCTACACCTTC.

The J gene is TRBJ1-5, the V gene TRBV28; weak D call: TRBD1 (6 bases). CDR1 and CDR2 from the germline V gene are MDHEN and SYDVKM. The V and J ends lost 4 bases and 5 bases respectively, with 18 bases between them. The CDR3 spans 16 residues. CDR3 sequence: CASSSGGQRIYQPQHF. The CDR3 DNA reads as TGTGCCAGCAGTTCGGGAGGACAGAGGATTTATCAGCCCCAGCATTTT.

The V call is TRBV7-2, the J call TRBJ1-1; unclear D gene. The CDR3 is made up of 15 amino acids. Germline CDR1 reads SGHTA; CDR2 reads FQGNSA. Trimming removed 5 bases at V and 2 bases at J, with 15 bases between. CDR3 sequence reads: CASSTRPTYNTEAFF. The DNA for the CDR3 is TGTGCCAGCAGCACTCGTCCAACTTATAACACTGAAGCTTTCTTT.

The V and J genes are TRBV10-3 and TRBJ1-5; D uncertain. The germline V and J ends were trimmed by 0 bases and 6 bases, with 9 bases remaining between them. The V gene's germline CDR1 is ENHRY and CDR2 SYGVKD. The CDR3 has 14 amino acids. The CDR3 region is CAISESTLGQPQHF. In DNA form, the CDR3 reads TGTGCCATCAGTGAGTCGACTCTGGGTCAGCCCCAGCATTTT.

V gene TRBV5-1 combines with J gene TRBJ1-3; D is unresolved. Trimming took 0 bases from V and 0 from J, leaving 7 bases between them. Germline-derived CDR1 and CDR2 are SGHRS and YFSETQ. The CDR3 is 15 residues long. CDR3: CASSLDSGSGNTIYF. CDR3 nucleotide sequence: TGCGCCAGCAGCTTGGACAGTGGCTCTGGAAACACCATATATTTT. Together with reference TRBV5-1 and TRBJ1-3, the CDR3 gives the full variable domain: KAGVTQTPRYLIKTRGQQVTLSCSPISGHRSVSWYQQTPGQGLQFLFEYFSETQRNKGNFPGRFSGRQFSNSRSEMNVSTLELGDSALYLCASSLDSGSGNTIYFGEGSWLTVV.

This chain uses TRBV2 with TRBJ2-7; the match to TRBD1 covers 7 bases. V lost 4 bases and J lost 5; bases outside the gene matches: 2. Germline assignment: CDR1 SNHLY and CDR2 FYNNEI. The CDR3 has 12 amino acids. The CDR3: CASSGDRNEQYF. The CDR3 DNA follows: TGTGCCAGCAGTGGGGACAGAAACGAGCAGTACTTC. The variable domain in full, completed from reference TRBV2 and TRBJ2-7, reads EPEVTQTPSHQVTQMGQEVILRCVPISNHLYFYWYRQILGQKVEFLVSFYNNEISEKSEIFDDQFSVERPDGSNFTLKIRSTKLEDSAMYFCASSGDRNEQYFGPGTRLTVT.

This rearrangement joins TRBV7-2 to TRBJ2-1; D might be TRBD2 (6 bases). The V end lost 3 bases, the J end lost 0 bases, and 12 bases lay between the germline ends. The germline CDR1 and CDR2 sequences are SGHTA and FQGNSA. This CDR3 has 16 residues. CDR3 amino acids: CASSFQGGNSYNEQFF. CDR3 nucleotides: TGTGCCAGCAGCTTTCAAGGCGGGAACTCCTACAATGAGCAGTTCTTC.

The chain is built from TRBV29-1 and TRBJ2-1, with unresolved D. This CDR3 comprises 14 residues. V dropped 4 bases and J dropped 0 bases, with 10 bases sitting between them. The germline CDR1 and CDR2 sequences are SQVTM and ANQGSEA. The CDR3 loop reads CSVGPLNSYNEQFF. The CDR3 region has the DNA TGCAGCGTTGGCCCCCTTAACTCCTACAATGAGCAGTTCTTC.

This sequence joins TRBV28 and TRBJ1-4; the D gene is possibly TRBD1 (6 bases). V lost 5 bases to trimming and J lost 8 bases, with 15 bases between them. This CDR3 is 14 amino acids long. In germline, CDR1 is MDHEN, CDR2 SYDVKM. The CDR3 loop is CASSLTGRREKLFF. The CDR3 bases are TGTGCCAGCAGTCTCACAGGGAGACGGGAAAAACTGTTTTTT.

The rearrangement uses TRBV27 and TRBJ2-5; 10 bases line up with TRBD1. Germline loops: CDR1 MNHEY, CDR2 SMNVEV (reference sequence). CDR3 size: 18 residues. The junction had 22 bases not matched to a gene; V was cut back by 10 bases and J by 5 bases. This CDR3 reads CAIPNLGQGGLSGETQYF. The CDR3, as DNA: TGTGCCATCCCCAATCTTGGACAGGGGGGATTGTCGGGGGAGACCCAGTACTTC.

This chain links TRBV19 with TRBJ1-3; no definite D call. V lost 7 bases to trimming and J lost 0 bases, with 10 bases between them. The length of the CDR3 is 14 residues. The V gene's germline CDR1 is LNHDA and CDR2 SQIVND (reference sequence). The CDR3 DNA reads as TGTGCCAGTACCCCGTCTCGCTCTGGAAACACCATATATTTT. Protein sequence: CASTPSRSGNTIYF.

The CDR3 reads CASSLGSAGELFF. The DNA of the CDR3 is TGCGCCAGCAGCTTGGGTTCCGCCGGGGAGCTGTTTTTT. V and J are TRBV5-1 and TRBJ2-2; D gene unclear. Trimming stripped 0 bases from V and 6 bases from J, with 6 bases between. This CDR3 contains 13 residues. Germline CDR1 reads SGHRS; CDR2 reads YFSETQ.

The rearrangement links TRBV5-4 to TRBJ1-4; possible D gene TRBD1, 5 bases. The ends were cut back, 2 bases at V and 7 bases at J, with 18 bases in the middle. This CDR3 is 16 amino acids long. Germline CDR1 and CDR2: SGHNT and YYREEE (reference sequence). The CDR3 loop is CASSFVNPGSSEKLFF. In DNA, the CDR3 is TGTGCCAGCAGCTTCGTAAATCCAGGGTCTAGTGAAAAACTGTTTTTT.

The gene calls are TRBV29-1 and TRBJ1-1; no clear D gene. In germline, CDR1 is SQVTM, CDR2 ANQGSEA. The CDR3 sequence is 13 residues long. Trimming left V 3 bases short and J 1 base short, with 9 bases between. CDR3 bases: TGCAGCGTTGATCAAGCTACGAACACTGAAGCTTTCTTT. Translating gives CSVDQATNTEAFF.

Of note for this clone: A junction boundary mismatches the germline segment, possibly from a read error. The chain carries TRBV18 and TRBJ2-1; 10 bases match TRBD2. Germline V gene lookup returns CDR1 KGHSH and CDR2 LQKENI. The CDR3 consists of 15 residues. Here the CDR3 reads CVSYLLAGAANEQFF. CDR3 in DNA: TGTGTCAGCTACTTGCTAGCGGGAGCTGCGAATGAGCAGTTCTTC.

The chain joins TRBV6-1 to TRBJ2-5; D possibly corresponds to TRBD2 (6 bases). Germline assignment: CDR1 MNHNS and CDR2 SASEGT. V dropped 3 bases and J dropped 2 bases, with 10 bases sitting between them. The CDR3 extends over 14 amino acids. CDR3 sequence reads: CASSETGLQETQYF. CDR3 nucleotides: TGTGCCAGCAGTGAGACGGGACTTCAAGAGACCCAGTACTTC.

This chain connects TRBV6-1 to TRBJ1-4; TRBD1 agrees at 8 bases. V lost 6 bases and J lost 3; bases outside the gene matches: 3. The CDR3 totals 14 residues. Germline CDR1 MNHNS, CDR2 SASEGT. The DNA for the CDR3 is TGTGCCAGCAGGACGGGACAGGCTAATGAAAAACTGTTTTTT. Protein: CASRTGQANEKLFF.

V is TRBV20-1 and J is TRBJ2-7; D is perhaps TRBD2 (7 bases). The germline V and J ends were trimmed by 6 bases and 10 bases, with 13 bases remaining between them. The CDR3 totals 10 residues. Germline V gene lookup returns CDR1 DFQATT and CDR2 SNEGSKA (reference sequence). For the CDR3, the DNA is TGCAGTGCGGGGGGGGCCAAACAGTACTTC. It yields the protein CSAGGAKQYF.

The rearrangement links TRBV9 to TRBJ1-1, with 11 bases aligning to TRBD1. Germline V lookup: CDR1 SGDLS, CDR2 YYNGEE. Trimming at V came to 4 bases and at J to 4 bases, leaving 6 bases not matched to a gene. CDR3 size: 15 residues. The DNA of the CDR3 is TGTGCCAGCAGCTCTGGACAGGGGGCGACCACTGAAGCTTTCTTT. This gives the protein CASSSGQGATTEAFF.

This clone was seen once. The chain joins TRBV28 to TRBJ2-1; D could derive from TRBD1 or TRBD2 (6 bases each). Germline CDR1 reads MDHEN; CDR2 reads SYDVKM. V lost 8 bases to trimming and J lost 4 bases, with 12 bases between them. CDR3 length equals 13 residues. CDR3 loop: CASLGGKYNEQFF. CDR3 nucleotides: TGTGCCAGCTTAGGGGGGAAATACAATGAGCAGTTCTTC.

This sequence joins TRBV5-4 and TRBJ2-3; D is perhaps TRBD2 (6 bases). The CDR3 runs 15 residues. Trimming cost V 2 bases and J 3 bases, with 13 bases left between them. Germline CDR1 and CDR2: SGHNT and YYREEE (reference sequence). The CDR3 DNA follows: TGTGCCAGCAGCTTACGGCCGGGACTTACAGATACGCAGTATTTT. This translates into CASSLRPGLTDTQYF.

The chain couples TRBV5-4 to TRBJ2-3; D is unresolved. Trimming shortened V by 4 bases and J by 0 bases, and 21 bases separated the two germline ends. The CDR3 runs 18 residues. The germline gives CDR1 SGHNT, CDR2 YYREEE (reference sequence). CDR3 region: CASSPPGGRHPSTDTQYF. As DNA, the CDR3 is TGTGCCAGCAGCCCCCCCGGCGGAAGGCACCCTAGCACAGATACGCAGTATTTT.

This chain connects TRBV28 to TRBJ2-7; 7 bases agree with TRBD1. Germline values: CDR1 MDHEN, CDR2 SYDVKM. Trimming cost V 2 bases and J 2 bases; bases outside gene matches: 3. The CDR3 sequence is 14 residues long. The CDR3 nucleotides read TGTGCCAGCAGTTTAGTGGACAGGACCTACGAGCAGTACTTC. It translates to CASSLVDRTYEQYF. The whole variable domain, filled in from reference TRBV28 and TRBJ2-7, reads DVKVTQSSRYLVKRTGEKVFLECVQDMDHENMFWYRQDPGLGLRLIYFSYDVKMKEKGDIPEGYSVSREKKERFSLILESASTNQTSMYLCASSLVDRTYEQYFGPGTRLTVT.

This chain joins TRBV5-6 and TRBJ2-7; D is undetermined. Germline V gives CDR1 SGHDT, CDR2 YYEEEE. The CDR3 consists of 12 residues. Trimming cost V 1 base and J 3 bases, with 5 bases left between them. The DNA for the CDR3 is TGTGCCAGCAGCTTGTCCAACTACGAGCAGTACTTC. It codes for CASSLSNYEQYF.

Points on this clone: The same CDR3 can be traced to other DNA sequences in this sample. J is TRBJ2-2 and V is TRBV20-1; no clear D gene. Germline V CDR1 and CDR2: DFQATT, SNEGSKA (reference sequence). The CDR3 is made up of 11 amino acids. CDR3 coding DNA: TGCAGCGCAGAGAACACCGGGGAGCTGTTTTTT. Translation gives CSAENTGELFF.

This rearrangement joins TRBV5-6 to TRBJ2-4; D possibly uses TRBD1 or TRBD2 (5 bases each). This CDR3 has 15 residues. Germline V gene data show CDR1 as SGHDT and CDR2 as YYEEEE. Trimming pared 5 bases from V and 0 bases from J, leaving 12 bases between. The CDR3: CASRSRGVAKNIQYF. The CDR3 region has the DNA TGTGCCAGCAGATCAAGAGGGGTAGCCAAAAACATTCAGTACTTC.

CDR3 in DNA: TGTGCCAGCAGCCACAGGGATCCAGCCCCCTACTTC. The encoded protein is CASSHRDPAPYF. The chain is built from TRBV7-2 and TRBJ2-5, with D possibly being TRBD1 (6 bases). This CDR3 is 12 amino acids long. The germline CDR1 and CDR2 sequences are SGHTA and FQGNSA. Trimming stripped 5 bases from V and 14 bases from J, with 18 bases between.

This chain joins TRBV11-2 and TRBJ2-3; either TRBD1 or TRBD2 may supply D (5 bases each). This CDR3 comprises 15 residues. Germline V gene sequence: CDR1 SGHAT, CDR2 FQNNGV. V shed 1 base and J shed 6 bases, with 14 bases lying between them. The DNA for the CDR3 is TGTGCCAGCAGCTTAGGAATCCGGGGCCCCGATACGCAGTATTTT. Its protein product is CASSLGIRGPDTQYF.

The V call is TRBV6-1, the J call TRBJ2-2, with D perhaps matching TRBD1 (6 bases). The CDR3 runs to 15 residues. V lost 7 bases and J lost 4, with 16 bases in between. CDR1 is MNHNS and CDR2 is SASEGT in the germline V gene. The CDR3 bases are TGTGCCAGCATCCCCCAGGGGCTGATCACCGGGGAGCTGTTTTTT. Its protein product is CASIPQGLITGELFF.